This T cell receptor beta chain appears in the sequencing data of a study of shared clonotypes between healthy human individuals. TCRdb's copy holds only in-frame clones and misses some; the assay was immunoSEQ multiplex PCR. The sample records roughly 2,300,000 clones, approximately 90% being singletons. Germline CDR1 MDHEN, CDR2 SYDVKM. With V trimmed by 6 bases and J by 5 bases, 17 bases remained unmatched. This CDR3 is built from 19 residues. This TCR was recovered from a man aged 18 to 29 in good health. Some clones in this sample may be carry-over from other donors' samples. The rearrangement links TRBV28 to TRBJ2-2; 11 bases fit TRBD2. Specimen: naive CD4+ T cells from PBMCs. As for subset: CD45RA+ positively selected. The CDR3 DNA follows: TGTGCCAGCAGCCTGGGGAGCGGACGCCGGACTAGCGGGACCGGGGAGCTGTTTTTT. Encoded protein: CASSLGSGRRTSGTGELFF.